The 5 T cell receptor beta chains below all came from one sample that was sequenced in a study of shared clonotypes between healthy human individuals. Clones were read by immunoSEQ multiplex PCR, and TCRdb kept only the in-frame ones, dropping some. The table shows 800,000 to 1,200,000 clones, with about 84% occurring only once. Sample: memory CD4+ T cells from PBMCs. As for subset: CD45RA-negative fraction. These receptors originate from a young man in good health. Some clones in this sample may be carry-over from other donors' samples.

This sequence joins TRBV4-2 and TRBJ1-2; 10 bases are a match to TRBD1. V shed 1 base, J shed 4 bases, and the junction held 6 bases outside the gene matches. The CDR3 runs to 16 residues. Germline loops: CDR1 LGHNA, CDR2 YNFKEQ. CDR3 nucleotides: TGTGCCAGCAGCCAAGCATCGGGACAGGGGACCTATGGCTACACCTTC. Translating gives CASSQASGQGTYGYTF.

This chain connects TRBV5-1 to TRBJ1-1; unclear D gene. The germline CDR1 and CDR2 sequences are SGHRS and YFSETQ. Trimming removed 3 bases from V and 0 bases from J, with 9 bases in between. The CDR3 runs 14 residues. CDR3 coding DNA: TGCGCCAGCAGCTCTGACGGAATGAACACTGAAGCTTTCTTT. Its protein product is CASSSDGMNTEAFF.

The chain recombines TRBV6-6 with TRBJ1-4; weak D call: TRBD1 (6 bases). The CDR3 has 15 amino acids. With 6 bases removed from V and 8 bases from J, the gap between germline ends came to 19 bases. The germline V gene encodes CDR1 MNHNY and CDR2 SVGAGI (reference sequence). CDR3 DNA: TGTGCCAGCAGGGGGTTGGGGGCGCGCAGAGAAAAACTGTTTTTT. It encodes CASRGLGARREKLFF.

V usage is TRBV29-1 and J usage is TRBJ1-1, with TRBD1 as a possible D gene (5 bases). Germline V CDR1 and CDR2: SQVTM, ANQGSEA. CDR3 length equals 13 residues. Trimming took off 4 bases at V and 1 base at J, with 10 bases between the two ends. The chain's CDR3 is CSVVVGTNTEAFF. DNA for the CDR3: TGCAGCGTTGTAGTAGGGACGAACACTGAAGCTTTCTTT.

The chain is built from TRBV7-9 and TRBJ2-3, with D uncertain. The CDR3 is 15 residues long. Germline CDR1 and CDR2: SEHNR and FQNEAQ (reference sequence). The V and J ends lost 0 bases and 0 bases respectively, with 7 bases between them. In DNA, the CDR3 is TGTGCCAGCAGCTTAGCTTCAACTAGCACAGATACGCAGTATTTT. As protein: CASSLASTSTDTQYF.